Listed here is a single T cell receptor beta chain. Authors' processing steps: Reference gene primer amplification gave nucleated cell count estimates. Measured with immunoSEQ multiplex PCR; TCRdb has only the in-frame clones, and not every one. That table gives V, J and clone size, and the DNA gave D and trimming. There are fewer than 200,000 clones in the sample; around four fifths occur only once, and about 19% lies in the top ten. This specimen comes from a study of blood T cell repertoires in COVID-19. Study-level background: Sites across the United States, Italy and Spain contributed samples from acute and convalescent COVID-19. T cells, B-cell-depleted T cells, or PBMCs supplied cDNA or gDNA.

Trimming cost V 0 bases and J 7 bases, with 12 bases left between them. Germline V gene sequence: CDR1 MGHRA, CDR2 YSYEKL. The CDR3 contains 15 residues. The TCR originated in an older woman who had recovered from COVID-19. The sample consisted of peripheral blood. This chain uses TRBV4-1 with TRBJ1-4; the D is unclear. In DNA form, the CDR3 reads TGCGCCAGCAGCCAAGAGGAGGCTAATGCTGAAAAACTGTTTTTT. This sequence encodes CASSQEEANAEKLFF.